Below are 22 T cell receptor beta chains sequenced from a single sample in a study of OX40 agonist ivuxolimab in advanced cancers. The data were produced by immunoSEQ multiplex PCR, yet TCRdb's version contains in-frame clones alone and is incomplete. Here the sample spans roughly 70,000 clones, 75% to 90% being singletons. The sample here was CD4+ or CD8+ T cells sorted from blood, taken in a trial of the OX40 agonist ivuxolimab. These receptors were collected from an adult with an advanced solid tumor such as melanoma, head and neck, liver or kidney cancer.

CDR3 amino acids: CASSQNGVRGDTQYF. CDR3 coding DNA: TGTGCCAGCAGCCAAAACGGGGTGCGGGGAGATACGCAGTATTTT. J is TRBJ2-3 and V is TRBV5-4; D is perhaps TRBD2 (6 bases). V gave up 4 bases and J gave up 5 bases, with 17 bases separating them. Germline V gene sequence: CDR1 SGHNT, CDR2 YYREEE (reference sequence). The CDR3 spans 15 residues.

This chain joins TRBV19 and TRBJ2-3; D call uncertain. The CDR3 is 11 amino acids. Germline V gene lookup returns CDR1 LNHDA and CDR2 SQIVND (reference sequence). Deletions cut 9 bases from V and 2 bases from J, with 6 bases between. The CDR3 protein is CASQFTDTQYF. CDR3 DNA sequence: TGTGCCAGCCAGTTCACAGATACGCAGTATTTT.

The chain recombines TRBV7-9 with TRBJ2-7, with D uncertain. V was cut by 1 base and J by 4 bases, with 8 bases left in between. The CDR3 is 13 residues long. Germline CDR1 reads SEHNR; CDR2 reads FQNEAQ (reference sequence). CDR3 loop: CASSLGPRYEQYF. The CDR3 coding sequence is TGTGCCAGCAGCTTAGGCCCTAGGTACGAGCAGTACTTC. The full variable domain, with the rest looked up from reference TRBV7-9 and TRBJ2-7, is DTGVSQNPRHKITKRGQNVTFRCDPISEHNRLYWYRQTLGQGPEFLTYFQNEAQLEKSRLLSDRFSAERPKGSFSTLEIQRTEQGDSAMYLCASSLGPRYEQYFGPGTRLTVT.

This sequence joins TRBV18 and TRBJ1-4; 7 positions match TRBD1. Trimming at V came to 6 bases and at J to 6 bases, leaving 10 bases not matched to a gene. The CDR3 length is 15 residues. Germline CDR1 KGHSH, CDR2 LQKENI. This chain's CDR3 is CASSFYDRVDEKLFF. The CDR3, as DNA: TGTGCCAGCTCCTTCTACGACAGGGTGGATGAAAAACTGTTTTTT.

The chain combines TRBV7-2 with TRBJ1-5, with D uncertain. The CDR3 totals 15 residues. CDR1 is SGHTA, CDR2 FQGNSA, per germline. Deletions cut 9 bases from V and 5 bases from J, with 20 bases between. DNA of the CDR3: TGTGCCAGTGGTACTAGGGCCGGGAGATATCAGCCCCAGCATTTT. Its protein product is CASGTRAGRYQPQHF. The full variable domain, its missing parts supplied by reference TRBV7-2 and TRBJ1-5, is GAGVSQSPSNKVTEKGKDVELRCDPISGHTALYWYRQSLGQGLEFLIYFQGNSAPDKSGLPSDRFSAERTGGSVSTLTIQRTQQEDSAVYLCASGTRAGRYQPQHFGDGTRLSIL.

The chain employs TRBV5-1 and TRBJ2-3; D gene uncertain. The germline V and J ends were trimmed by 6 bases and 1 base, with 15 bases remaining between them. Germline CDR1 is SGHRS and CDR2 is YFSETQ. This CDR3 is 15 amino acids long. CDR3 sequence reads: CASIIAPDRTDTQYF. CDR3 DNA: TGCGCCAGCATAATCGCCCCGGACCGCACAGATACGCAGTATTTT.

In this sample, this clone turned up once. The chain is built from TRBV6-1 and TRBJ2-3; no clear D gene. From germline, CDR1 is MNHNS and CDR2 SASEGT. The CDR3 runs to 14 residues. Trimming removed 8 bases from V and 4 bases from J, with 16 bases in between. The CDR3 loop reads CASPTPPPADTQYF. The CDR3 DNA follows: TGTGCCAGCCCAACTCCCCCCCCCGCAGATACGCAGTATTTT.

This chain links TRBV18 with TRBJ2-1, with TRBD2 matching 13 bases. Germline V lookup: CDR1 KGHSH, CDR2 LQKENI. The ends lost 3 bases at V and 4 bases at J; junction bases unmatched: 3. This CDR3 is 16 amino acids long. The CDR3: CASSPPGLAGYNEQFF. In DNA, the CDR3 is TGTGCCAGCTCACCGCCGGGACTAGCGGGATACAATGAGCAGTTCTTC.

The chain combines TRBV5-1 with TRBJ2-7, with 7 positions matching TRBD1. Trimming took 3 bases from V and 6 from J; bases not matched to a gene: 12. The CDR3 has 15 amino acids. In germline, CDR1 is SGHRS, CDR2 YFSETQ. CDR3 residues: CASSWTGQTYVEQYF. Written as DNA, the CDR3 is TGCGCCAGCAGCTGGACGGGACAGACCTACGTCGAGCAGTACTTC.

The chain carries TRBV7-8 and TRBJ2-1; TRBD2 matches 11 bases. This CDR3 contains 16 residues. Germline CDR1 is SGHVS and CDR2 is FQNEAQ. V gave up 4 bases and J gave up 5 bases; unmatched junction bases: 7. Here the CDR3 reads CASSSRPGLADNEQFF. For the CDR3, the DNA is TGTGCCAGCAGCTCACGGCCGGGACTAGCGGACAATGAGCAGTTCTTC.

The chain joins TRBV7-3 to TRBJ2-4; the D gene could be TRBD1 or TRBD2 (5 bases each). The CDR3 totals 14 residues. Between the trimmed V and J ends, which lost 4 bases and 4 bases, there was a span of 11 bases. Germline-derived CDR1 and CDR2 are SGHTA and FQGTGA. CDR3: CASSSGPEKNIQYF. CDR3 sequence (DNA): TGTGCCAGCAGCTCGGGACCGGAGAAAAACATTCAGTACTTC.

This rearrangement joins TRBV12-5 to TRBJ2-1; maybe TRBD2 (6 bases). Germline V lookup: CDR1 LGHNT, CDR2 FRNRAP. The CDR3 extends over 17 amino acids. Trimming cost V 0 bases and J 1 base, with 13 bases left between them. The CDR3 nucleotides read TGTGCTAGTGGTTTGGTCTCCAATAGCGGATCCTACAATGAGCAGTTCTTC. It codes for CASGLVSNSGSYNEQFF.

The V and J genes are TRBV7-9 and TRBJ2-5, with D uncertain. This CDR3 has 15 residues. CDR1 is SEHNR and CDR2 is FQNEAQ in the germline V gene (reference sequence). Trimming removed 3 bases at V and 5 bases at J, with 16 bases between. DNA for the CDR3: TGTGCCAGCAGCTTCGTACTTTCGGCGCGGGAGACCCAGTACTTC. Translating gives CASSFVLSARETQYF.

This chain links TRBV19 with TRBJ1-2; D is unclear. Germline values: CDR1 LNHDA, CDR2 SQIVND (reference sequence). Trimming stripped 3 bases from V and 4 bases from J, with 9 bases between. The CDR3 loop spans 13 amino acids. Here the CDR3 DNA reads TGTGCCAGTAGTATGAGTGCCTTCTATGGCTACACCTTC. This encodes CASSMSAFYGYTF.

The rearrangement joins TRBV10-1 to TRBJ2-3; TRBD2 aligns across 8 bases. The CDR3 spans 16 residues. Trimming removed 0 bases from V and 6 bases from J; junction bases left unmatched: 8. Germline V gives CDR1 WNHNN, CDR2 SYGVQD (reference sequence). The CDR3 spells CASSESSGGPGDTQYF. CDR3 nucleotides: TGCGCCAGCAGTGAGTCCAGCGGGGGCCCAGGGGATACGCAGTATTTT.

J is TRBJ1-3 and V is TRBV7-9; D not certain. In germline, CDR1 is SEHNR, CDR2 FQNEAQ (reference sequence). The CDR3 is 14 amino acids. V lost 5 bases and J 4 bases, leaving 12 bases between the germline ends. The CDR3 bases are TGTGCCAGCAGCCCAAAGATATTCGGAAACACCATATATTTT. This codes for CASSPKIFGNTIYF.

The rearrangement joins TRBV7-9 to TRBJ1-5, with a possible D match to TRBD1 (5 bases). Germline CDR1 reads SEHNR; CDR2 reads FQNEAQ (reference sequence). V lost 4 bases and J 0 bases, leaving 10 bases between the germline ends. The CDR3 length is 15 residues. The chain's CDR3 is CASSSAGNSNQPQHF. DNA for the CDR3: TGTGCCAGCAGCTCTGCAGGGAATAGCAATCAGCCCCAGCATTTT.

The chain carries TRBV6-5 and TRBJ1-1, with D unclear. Germline V gives CDR1 MNHEY, CDR2 SVGAGI. The ends were cut back, 3 bases at V and 1 base at J, with 9 bases in the middle. CDR3 size: 14 residues. CDR3 nucleotides: TGTGCCAGCAGTTATATGAGAGAGAACACTGAAGCTTTCTTT. Protein product: CASSYMRENTEAFF.

The genes are TRBV14 and TRBJ2-1; perhaps TRBD2 as D (5 bases). The ends were cut back, 3 bases at V and 9 bases at J, with 6 bases in the middle. There are 11 residues in the CDR3. Germline assignment: CDR1 SGHDN and CDR2 FVKESK. This chain's CDR3 is CASSQRVEQFF. In DNA, the CDR3 is TGTGCCAGCAGCCAGAGGGTTGAGCAGTTCTTC.

The chain links TRBV5-4 to TRBJ2-2; 8 bases are a match to TRBD2. Germline V gives CDR1 SGHNT, CDR2 YYREEE (reference sequence). V shed 3 bases and J 1 base; nucleotides not matched to a gene: 8. The CDR3 is 17 amino acids. CDR3 coding DNA: TGTGCCAGCAGCTCGCCCCGGGAGGGGGTGAACACCGGGGAGCTGTTTTTT. Translating gives CASSSPREGVNTGELFF.

The chain couples TRBV11-2 to TRBJ2-5; 13 bases are a match to TRBD2. CDR3 length: 15 residues. The J segment lost 5 bases and the V segment lost 6 bases, leaving 6 bases of the junction unmatched. CDR1 and CDR2 from the germline V gene are SGHAT and FQNNGV. The CDR3 spells CASSQLAGGPETQYF. In DNA, the CDR3 is TGTGCCAGCAGTCAACTAGCGGGGGGGCCGGAGACCCAGTACTTC.

The V and J genes are TRBV7-6 and TRBJ2-3; maybe TRBD1 (6 bases). V dropped 3 bases and J dropped 6 bases, with 10 bases sitting between them. The CDR3 runs 13 residues. Germline CDR1 is SGHVS and CDR2 is FNYEAQ. The CDR3: CASSFIRGDTQYF. The CDR3 coding sequence is TGTGCCAGCAGCTTTATCAGGGGCGATACGCAGTATTTT.